The 5 T cell receptor beta chains in this list originate from one sample, sequenced in a study of vaccination and CD4 T cells after COVID-19. At the Johns Hopkins FTIC core, DNA taken from cultured CD4+ T cells was sequenced by way of the Oncomine TCR Beta short-read assay. TCRdb used MiXCR to reprocess the PCR reads, holding one entry per CDR3 protein. The sample lists 6,500 to 8,500 distinct CDR3 sequences; around three fifths were seen once. Described treatment: approximately 11-day PBMC culture with coronavirus spike peptide pools or control peptides (ViraFEST assay). Their cognate antigens are unknown. Material: CD4+ T cells from blood, cultured in vitro. The source of these receptors is a human donor who had recovered from COVID-19.

The genes are TRBV7-9 and TRBJ1-1; D may be TRBD1 (5 bases). Germline-derived CDR1 and CDR2 are SEHNR and FQNEAQ (reference sequence). Trimming pared 1 base from V and 3 bases from J, leaving 15 bases between. CDR3 size: 16 residues. CDR3 DNA sequence: TGTGCCAGCAGCTTAGGTTTGGCAGGGACCTACACTGAAGCTTTCTTT. It is translated as CASSLGLAGTYTEAFF.

The chain joins TRBV7-2 to TRBJ2-7; D might be TRBD1 or TRBD2, each matching 7 bases. The CDR3 spans 14 residues. Germline V CDR1 and CDR2: SGHTA, FQGNSA. Between the trimmed V and J ends, which lost 6 bases and 9 bases, there was a span of 21 bases. The CDR3 protein is CASSPRGGTIVQYF. As DNA, the CDR3 is TGTGCCAGCAGTCCCAGGGGGGGGACTATCGTGCAGTACTTC.

This chain links TRBV5-4 with TRBJ1-2, with D unresolved. Germline CDR1 is SGHNT and CDR2 is YYREEE (reference sequence). The CDR3 is made up of 14 amino acids. Trimming removed 4 bases at V and 4 bases at J, with 14 bases between. CDR3 DNA: TGTGCCAGCAGCCTGTCCGGCGGACCCTATGGCTACACCTTC. This encodes CASSLSGGPYGYTF.

This clonotype was found a few times. This rearrangement joins TRBV6-2 or TRBV6-3 to TRBJ1-2; D is possibly TRBD1 (6 bases). The germline CDR1 and CDR2 sequences are MNHEY and SVGEGT. The CDR3 has 15 amino acids. Trimming left V 0 bases short and J 4 bases short, with 12 bases between. The CDR3 nucleotides read TGTGCCAGCAGTTACTCGAACGGGGGCGGCTATGGCTACACCTTC. Its protein is CASSYSNGGGYGYTF.

The rearrangement joins TRBV7-8 to TRBJ1-2, with D maybe TRBD1 (6 bases). The CDR3 loop spans 14 amino acids. The germline CDR1 and CDR2 sequences are SGHVS and FQNEAQ. V was pared by 2 bases and J by 5 bases, with 12 bases between. Here the CDR3 reads CASSLRSRGYGYTF. The CDR3 region has the DNA TGTGCCAGCAGCTTAAGGTCCAGGGGATATGGCTACACCTTC.